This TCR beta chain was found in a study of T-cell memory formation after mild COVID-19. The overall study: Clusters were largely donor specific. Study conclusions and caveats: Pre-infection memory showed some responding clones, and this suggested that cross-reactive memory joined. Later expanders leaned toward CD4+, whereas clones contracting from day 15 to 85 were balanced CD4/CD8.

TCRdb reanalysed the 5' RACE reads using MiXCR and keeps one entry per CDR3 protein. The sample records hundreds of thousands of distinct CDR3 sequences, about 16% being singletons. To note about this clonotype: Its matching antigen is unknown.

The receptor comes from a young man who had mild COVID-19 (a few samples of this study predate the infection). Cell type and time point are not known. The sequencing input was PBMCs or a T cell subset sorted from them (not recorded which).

The CDR3 coding sequence is TGTGCCAGTAGTATCTGGACAGGGGGCGCAAACACTGAAGCTTTCTTT. This codes for CASSIWTGGANTEAFF. The gene calls are TRBV19 and TRBJ1-1; 11 positions match TRBD1. The CDR3 sequence is 16 residues long. V shed 3 bases, J shed 2 bases, and the junction held 5 bases outside the gene matches. Looked up from germline, CDR1 is LNHDA and CDR2 is SQIVND (reference sequence). The full variable domain, its missing parts supplied by reference TRBV19 and TRBJ1-1, is DGGITQSPKYLFRKEGQNVTLSCEQNLNHDAMYWYRQDPGQGLRLIYYSQIVNDFQKGDIAEGYSVSREKKESFPLTVTSAQKNPTAFYLCASSIWTGGANTEAFFGQGTRLTVV.